These 31 T cell receptor beta chains were sequenced from one sample in a study of blood T cells in healthy people across ages. The second PCR ran about 6 to 12 cycles with a sample-barcoded 5' primer and J-beta primers. TCRdb reprocessed the 5' RACE reads with MiXCR, giving one entry per CDR3 protein. The table lists some 1,800,000 distinct CDR3 sequences, more than 35% of them singletons. Sequenced sample: blood. These receptors were taken from a human donor in good health.

This clonotype was counted at least ten times. This chain uses TRBV5-5 with TRBJ2-7; perhaps TRBD1 as D (6 bases). The CDR3 covers 12 residues. Germline V gene data show CDR1 as SGHKS and CDR2 as YYEKEE (reference sequence). The V end lost 7 bases, the J end lost 0 bases, and 8 bases lay between the germline ends. CDR3 DNA: TGTGCCAGCCGGGACAACTCCTACGAGCAGTACTTC. It yields the protein CASRDNSYEQYF.

This chain joins TRBV6-5 and TRBJ1-1; perhaps TRBD1 as D (6 bases). Trimming removed 2 bases at V and 5 bases at J, with 15 bases between. The CDR3 covers 15 residues. The germline V gene encodes CDR1 MNHEY and CDR2 SVGAGI. The CDR3 loop reads CASSYGGGLRTEAFF. CDR3 in DNA: TGTGCCAGCAGTTACGGGGGGGGGCTGAGGACTGAAGCTTTCTTT.

Comments on this clonotype: One end of the junction is discordant with germline, which a read error may explain. This rearrangement joins TRBV27 to TRBJ2-6; TRBD1 might be the D (5 bases). Germline V gene lookup returns CDR1 MNHEY and CDR2 SMNVEV (reference sequence). The CDR3 sequence is 19 residues long. The CDR3 here is CASSIRAPVGNPGASVLTF. Written as DNA, the CDR3 is TGTGCCAGCAGTATCCGGGCCCCCGTCGGAAATCCTGGGGCCAGCGTCCTGACTTTC.

At least ten counts were recorded for this clonotype. The rearrangement joins TRBV7-2 to TRBJ1-4, with TRBD1 as a possible D gene (6 bases). Germline V lookup: CDR1 SGHTA, CDR2 FQGNSA. The CDR3 extends over 12 amino acids. Trimming removed 8 bases at V and 7 bases at J, with 11 bases between. This CDR3 is CASGTQGEKLFF. CDR3 DNA: TGTGCCAGCGGTACACAGGGTGAAAAACTGTTTTTT.

This rearrangement joins TRBV12-3 or TRBV12-4 to TRBJ2-4, with 7 bases identical to TRBD2. V trimming: 7 bases; J trimming: 0 bases; junction bases outside the gene matches: 6. The CDR3 sequence is 15 residues long. CDR3 DNA: TGTGCCAGCAAAATGAGCGGGATAGCCAAAAACATTCAGTACTTC. Its translation is CASKMSGIAKNIQYF.

The rearrangement links TRBV7-2 to TRBJ2-7; 7 bases line up with TRBD2. With V trimmed by 1 base and J by 2 bases, 2 bases remained unmatched. Looked up from germline, CDR1 is SGHTA and CDR2 is FQGNSA. The CDR3 totals 14 residues. In DNA, the CDR3 is TGTGCCAGCAGCTTAGTGCGGGGGACCTACGAGCAGTACTTC. Its protein product is CASSLVRGTYEQYF. Full variable domain (missing parts from reference TRBV7-2 and TRBJ2-7): GAGVSQSPSNKVTEKGKDVELRCDPISGHTALYWYRQSLGQGLEFLIYFQGNSAPDKSGLPSDRFSAERTGGSVSTLTIQRTQQEDSAVYLCASSLVRGTYEQYFGPGTRLTVT.

V gene TRBV6-1 combines with J gene TRBJ1-2, with TRBD1 matching 8 bases. V dropped 1 base and J dropped 8; count of bases not matched to a gene: 6. This CDR3 has 14 residues. Per germline, CDR1 MNHNS and CDR2 SASEGT. The CDR3 region is CASSEDRGAGGYTF. The CDR3 DNA sequence: TGTGCCAGCAGTGAAGACAGGGGGGCGGGCGGCTACACCTTC.

This chain joins TRBV19 and TRBJ2-5, with 7 nucleotides matching TRBD1. Losses at the gene ends were 5 bases for V and 6 bases for J; bases not matched to a gene: 6. The length of the CDR3 is 13 residues. The V gene's germline CDR1 is LNHDA and CDR2 SQIVND (reference sequence). The CDR3: CASSLRGRKTQYF. CDR3 DNA: TGTGCCAGTAGTTTGAGGGGGCGAAAGACCCAGTACTTC. Drawing the rest from reference TRBV19 and TRBJ2-5, the complete variable domain is DGGITQSPKYLFRKEGQNVTLSCEQNLNHDAMYWYRQDPGQGLRLIYYSQIVNDFQKGDIAEGYSVSREKKESFPLTVTSAQKNPTAFYLCASSLRGRKTQYFGPGTRLLVL.

The rearrangement joins TRBV28 to TRBJ2-1, with D possibly matching TRBD2 (6 bases). In germline, CDR1 is MDHEN, CDR2 SYDVKM. The CDR3 sequence is 12 residues long. V lost 6 bases to trimming and J lost 10 bases, with 13 bases between them. CDR3: CASSQTSEEQFF. CDR3 sequence (DNA): TGTGCCAGCAGCCAGACTAGTGAGGAGCAGTTCTTC.

This clonotype is a singleton in its sample. A far larger clone is just one base off, so this is likely a read error. As DNA, the CDR3 is TGTGCCAGCAGCTTCGAAGGGGATGGCTACACCTTC. Amino acid sequence: CASSFEGDGYTF. The chain joins TRBV5-5 to TRBJ1-2, with a weak D call TRBD1 (5 bases). The CDR3 is made up of 12 amino acids. The V gene's germline CDR1 is SGHKS and CDR2 YYEKEE (reference sequence). V lost 2 bases, J lost 6 bases, and 8 bases lay in between. Full variable domain (missing parts from reference TRBV5-5 and TRBJ1-2): DAGVTQSPTHLIKTRGQQVTLRCSPISGHKSVSWYQQVLGQGPQFIFQYYEKEERGRGNFPDRFSARQFPNYSSELNVNALLLGDSALYLCASSFEGDGYTFGSGTRLTVV.

This chain uses TRBV13 with TRBJ2-3; 7 positions agree with TRBD2. V gave up 5 bases and J gave up 4 bases; unmatched junction bases: 15. Germline CDR1 reads PRHDT; CDR2 reads FYEKMQ (reference sequence). The CDR3 spans 17 residues. The DNA of the CDR3 is TGTGCCAGCAGCCCCTTGGGGGGGATCCCCCTGCCAGATACGCAGTATTTT. This sequence encodes CASSPLGGIPLPDTQYF.

The table lists this clonotype with many counts. This chain connects TRBV24-1 to TRBJ2-7, with TRBD2 as a possible D gene (5 bases). V gave up 5 bases and J gave up 2 bases, with 9 bases separating them. The germline gives CDR1 KGHDR, CDR2 SFDVKD. The CDR3 spans 13 residues. This chain's CDR3 is CATSVAGTYEQYF. DNA for the CDR3: TGTGCCACCAGTGTGGCGGGTACCTACGAGCAGTACTTC.

The V and J genes are TRBV2 and TRBJ2-7; tentative D call: TRBD2 (5 bases). Trimming left V 4 bases short and J 2 bases short, with 12 bases between. Germline values: CDR1 SNHLY, CDR2 FYNNEI. The length of the CDR3 is 14 residues. The CDR3 loop reads CASSVPGKTYEQYF. The CDR3, as DNA: TGTGCCAGCAGTGTGCCCGGGAAGACCTACGAGCAGTACTTC.

The chain uses TRBV29-1 and TRBJ1-1, with D maybe TRBD1 (6 bases). Trimming cost V 7 bases and J 3 bases, with 12 bases left between them. CDR3 size: 12 residues. Germline CDR1 reads SQVTM; CDR2 reads ANQGSEA. CDR3 amino acids: CSGGEGDTEAFF. The DNA of the CDR3 is TGCAGCGGTGGGGAGGGGGACACTGAAGCTTTCTTT.

This rearrangement joins TRBV20-1 to TRBJ1-1; D perhaps matches TRBD1 (5 bases). There are 13 residues in the CDR3. V lost 6 bases, J lost 3 bases, and 14 bases lay in between. The germline V gene has CDR1 DFQATT and CDR2 SNEGSKA (reference sequence). CDR3 nucleotides: TGCAGTGCCCCGTGGGGGGTGCACACTGAAGCTTTCTTT. It yields the protein CSAPWGVHTEAFF.

Comment on this clonotype: One end of the junction does not line up with germline, which may come from a read error. CDR3 sequence reads: CASSIEDRAEARNIQYF. The CDR3 nucleotides are TGTGCCAGCAGCATCGAGGACAGGGCTGAGGCCAGAAACATTCAGTACTTC. The chain combines TRBV5-5 with TRBJ2-7; 8 bases fit TRBD1. The closer fit of TRBJ2-4 to the DNA end suggests the J call may be wrong. This CDR3 is 17 amino acids long. Germline V gene data show CDR1 as SGHKS and CDR2 as YYEKEE (reference sequence).

This clonotype turned up a few times. A read error may account for a junction end that differs from germline. The V gene is TRBV5-1, the J gene TRBJ2-2; no clear D. Germline lookup yields CDR1 SGHRS and CDR2 YFSETQ. This CDR3 has 12 amino acids. CDR3 protein: CASSLLGGELFF. The CDR3 DNA follows: TGTGCCAGCAGCTTATTAGGCGGGGAGCTGTTTTTT.

This clonotype was found a few times. The chain carries TRBV29-1 and TRBJ1-2; no definite D call. Germline lookup yields CDR1 SQVTM and CDR2 ANQGSEA. The CDR3 extends over 12 amino acids. Trimming took 3 bases from V and 4 from J, leaving 9 bases between them. CDR3 sequence (DNA): TGCAGCGTTGACAGCCGTGGCTATGGCTACACCTTC. Amino acids: CSVDSRGYGYTF.

In its sample, this clonotype was seen a few times. The chain recombines TRBV6-5 with TRBJ1-2; no reliable D call. CDR3 length: 13 residues. Germline lookup yields CDR1 MNHEY and CDR2 SVGAGI. Trimming shortened V by 0 bases and J by 6 bases, and 8 bases separated the two germline ends. CDR3 residues: CASSYSGINGYTF. CDR3 bases: TGTGCCAGCAGTTACTCGGGGATTAATGGCTACACCTTC.

This clonotype showed up just a few times. The chain has TRBV6-2 or TRBV6-3 and TRBJ2-5, with D possibly TRBD2 on 6 matching bases. Germline CDR1 and CDR2: MNHEY and SVGEGT. The V end was cut by 7 bases, the J end by 0 bases, with 12 bases between. CDR3 length equals 14 residues. Written as DNA, the CDR3 is TGTGCCAGCACCAATAGGGACTACCAAGAGACCCAGTACTTC. It translates to CASTNRDYQETQYF.

This chain uses TRBV20-1 with TRBJ2-3, with TRBD1 as a possible D gene (6 bases). Looked up from germline, CDR1 is DFQATT and CDR2 is SNEGSKA (reference sequence). This CDR3 has 14 residues. Trimming took off 7 bases at V and 4 bases at J, with 18 bases between the two ends. The chain's CDR3 is CSVTRGILPDTQYF. The CDR3 nucleotides read TGCAGTGTGACAAGGGGGATCCTACCAGATACGCAGTATTTT.

Worth noting for this clonotype: The junction does not match germline at one end; this may be a read error. The chain links TRBV12-3 or TRBV12-4 to TRBJ2-1, with a possible D match to TRBD1 (5 bases). The CDR3 loop spans 15 amino acids. This chain's CDR3 is CASSFRARGHNEQFF. The CDR3 DNA is TGTGCCAGTAGTTTTCGGGCTAGGGGCCACAATGAGCAGTTCTTC.

The chain is built from TRBV7-9 and TRBJ2-3, with 9 bases fitting TRBD2. The J segment lost 2 bases and the V segment lost 5 bases, leaving 8 bases of the junction unmatched. The CDR3 is 16 amino acids. CDR1 SEHNR and CDR2 FQNEAQ come from the germline V gene (reference sequence). The CDR3 coding sequence is TGTGCCAGCAGCCCCCATGCGGGGGGGTACACAGATACGCAGTATTTT. The encoded protein is CASSPHAGGYTDTQYF.

This clonotype showed up just a few times. The rearrangement links TRBV4-3 to TRBJ1-5, with D unclear. The V gene lost 3 bases and the J gene lost 8 bases, with 14 bases spanning the gap. This CDR3 spans 14 amino acids. Germline-derived CDR1 and CDR2 are LGHNA and YSLEER. CDR3 amino acids: CASSHAISGEPQHF. The CDR3 nucleotides read TGCGCCAGCAGCCACGCGATCTCTGGGGAGCCCCAGCATTTT.

This clonotype was observed a few times. This chain links TRBV5-1 with TRBJ2-4; 11 bases line up with TRBD2. The CDR3 is 15 residues long. J was trimmed by 5 bases and V by 6 bases; bases with no gene match: 7. Germline CDR1 and CDR2: SGHRS and YFSETQ. DNA of the CDR3: TGCGCCAGCACACCGACTAGCGGGGTTGAAAACATTCAGTACTTC. Translating it yields CASTPTSGVENIQYF.

This clonotype was counted a single time. This chain links TRBV2 with TRBJ2-3; weak D call: TRBD1 (6 bases). Germline values: CDR1 SNHLY, CDR2 FYNNEI. V lost 6 bases, J lost 2 bases, and 12 bases lay in between. This CDR3 spans 14 amino acids. The DNA for the CDR3 is TGTGCCAGCAGGGCGGACAGACACACAGATACGCAGTATTTT. Protein product: CASRADRHTDTQYF.

This clonotype has only a few counts. The chain links TRBV20-1 to TRBJ2-6; D perhaps matches TRBD1 (6 bases). The CDR3 length is 16 residues. Germline assignment: CDR1 DFQATT and CDR2 SNEGSKA (reference sequence). V dropped 6 bases and J dropped 0 bases, with 15 bases sitting between them. CDR3 bases: TGCAGTGCAGGGGGATACAGGGACTCTGGGGCCAACGTCCTGACTTTC. This translates into CSAGGYRDSGANVLTF.

The chain carries TRBV12-3 or TRBV12-4 and TRBJ1-4; unclear D gene. The CDR3 has 16 amino acids. V lost 6 bases, J lost 5 bases, and 19 bases lay in between. The CDR3 DNA sequence: TGTGCCAGCAGCCGTGGTACCCGGGCTATCAATGAAAAACTGTTTTTT. Amino acids: CASSRGTRAINEKLFF.

This clonotype has a handful of counts. The chain recombines TRBV6-6 with TRBJ1-5; possibly TRBD1 for D (5 bases). The CDR3 extends over 12 amino acids. The V end lost 7 bases, the J end lost 5 bases, and 9 bases lay between the germline ends. Germline loops: CDR1 MNHNY, CDR2 SVGAGI (reference sequence). The CDR3 sequence: CASTMGDQPQHF. CDR3 coding DNA: TGTGCCAGCACAATGGGGGATCAGCCCCAGCATTTT.

The chain carries TRBV29-1 and TRBJ1-2; 7 positions match TRBD1. The length of the CDR3 is 16 residues. Germline CDR1 is SQVTM and CDR2 is ANQGSEA. J gave up 3 bases and V 6 bases, and 16 bases lay outside the gene matches. CDR3 sequence: CSVGPGQILAHYGYTF. The CDR3 bases are TGCAGCGTAGGTCCGGGACAGATCCTCGCCCACTATGGCTACACCTTC.

This CDR3 is CASSERDRKRIYNEQFF. The CDR3 region has the DNA TGTGCCAGCAGTGAGCGGGACAGGAAAAGGATCTACAATGAGCAGTTCTTC. The chain is built from TRBV25-1 and TRBJ2-1; 8 bases match TRBD1. Trimming cost V 3 bases and J 3 bases; bases outside gene matches: 10. CDR3 length equals 17 residues. Per germline, CDR1 MGHDK and CDR2 SYGVNS.